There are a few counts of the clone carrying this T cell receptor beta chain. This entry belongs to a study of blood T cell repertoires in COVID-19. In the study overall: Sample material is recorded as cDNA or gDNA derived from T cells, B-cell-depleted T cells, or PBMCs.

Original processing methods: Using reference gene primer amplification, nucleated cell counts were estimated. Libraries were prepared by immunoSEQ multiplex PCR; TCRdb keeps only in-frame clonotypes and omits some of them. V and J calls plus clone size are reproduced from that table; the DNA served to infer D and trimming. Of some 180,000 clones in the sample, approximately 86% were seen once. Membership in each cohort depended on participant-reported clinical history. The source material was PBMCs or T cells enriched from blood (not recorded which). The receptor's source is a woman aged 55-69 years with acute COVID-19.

CDR3 sequence reads: CASSLAGDQETQYF. CDR3 bases: TGTGCCAGCAGCTTAGCCGGGGACCAAGAGACCCAGTACTTC. The V gene is TRBV7-6, the J gene TRBJ2-5, with TRBD2 as a possible D gene (5 bases). This CDR3 comprises 14 residues. Per the germline V gene, CDR1 is SGHVS and CDR2 is FNYEAQ. V was pared by 0 bases and J by 0 bases, with 5 bases between.